Listed below are T cell receptor beta chains from one sample, sequenced in a study of molecular identifiers for immune sequencing clone quantification. TCRdb called the PCR reads again in MiXCR, with one record for every CDR3 protein. In the table there are approximately 680,000 distinct CDR3 sequences, roughly 25% of which are singletons. Sequencing was carried out using naive CD8+ T cells from blood, with Jurkat cell RNA spiked in. These receptor sequences come from a human donor in good health. Some libraries in this study had Jurkat cell RNA spiked in. Each CDR3 is given with its conserved first and last residue. The D gene is left open where the match is weak. Clone size is shown for a subset of rows, as once, few, many or a class of expanded clone.

j_gene | abundance | d_gene | v_gene | CDR3aa | CDR3nt
TRBJ2-5 | - | - | TRBV12-5 | CASGLVFGETQYF | TGTGCTAGTGGTTTGGTATTTGGAGAGACCCAGTACTTC
TRBJ2-5 | - | TRBD2 | TRBV30 | CAVLAGQETQYF | TGTGCTGTACTAGCGGGGCAAGAGACCCAGTACTTC
TRBJ2-3 | many | TRBD1 | TRBV7-9 | CASSSSTGEATDTQYF | TGTGCCAGCAGCTCCTCAACAGGGGAAGCCACAGATACGCAGTATTTT
TRBJ2-7 | once | - | TRBV19 | CASGIAQGSSYEQYF | TGTGCCAGTGGTATAGCCCAGGGGAGCTCCTACGAGCAGTACTTC
TRBJ2-7 | - | TRBD1 | TRBV4-3 | CAGSFSRDRVYEQYF | TGCGCCGGCAGCTTTTCCCGGGACAGGGTCTACGAGCAGTACTTC
TRBJ2-7 | - | - | TRBV4-3 | CASSPTGGVQYF | TGCGCCAGCAGCCCCACAGGCGGGGTGCAGTACTTC
TRBJ2-7 | - | TRBD2 | TRBV5-1 | CASSLSGGANEQYF | TGCGCCAGCAGCCTTAGCGGGGGGGCCAACGAGCAGTACTTC
TRBJ1-3 | - | - | TRBV10-3 | CAISELGSGNTIYF | TGTGCCATCAGTGAGTTGGGATCTGGAAACACCATATATTTT
TRBJ1-5 | - | TRBD1 | TRBV27 | CASSSGTVHVGVQPQHF | TGTGCCAGCAGTTCCGGGACAGTCCACGTCGGGGTTCAGCCCCAGCATTTT
TRBJ2-6 | - | - | TRBV13 | CASSPRTSGANVLTF | TGTGCCAGCAGCCCCCGGACCTCTGGGGCCAACGTCCTGACTTTC
TRBJ2-7 | few | - | TRBV14 | CASSSRTAFPYEQYF | TGTGCCAGCAGCTCCCGGACAGCGTTCCCCTACGAGCAGTACTTC
TRBJ2-7 | few | - | TRBV11-2 | CASSPGSGTLYEQYF | TGTGCCAGCAGCCCAGGAAGCGGTACTCTCTACGAGCAGTACTTC
TRBJ2-7 | many | - | TRBV25-1 | CASSVDRSYEQYF | TGTGCCAGCAGTGTGGACCGCTCCTACGAGCAGTACTTC
TRBJ2-2 | few | - | TRBV7-6 | CASSSEPELDRTGGELFF | TGTGCCAGCAGCTCAGAACCAGAGCTGGATAGAACGGGCGGGGAGCTGTTTTTT
TRBJ2-7 | - | TRBD2 | TRBV28 | CASDPRTSNHEQYF | TGTGCCAGCGACCCTAGGACTAGCAACCACGAGCAGTACTTC
TRBJ2-1 | many | TRBD2 | TRBV12-3/TRBV12-4 | CASSLAFGLAEDNEQFF | TGTGCCAGCAGTTTAGCTTTCGGACTAGCGGAGGACAATGAGCAGTTCTTC
TRBJ2-7 | few | TRBD1 | TRBV20-1 | CSARATSGQGIVDEQYF | TGCAGTGCTAGAGCTACTTCGGGACAGGGTATTGTTGACGAGCAGTACTTC
TRBJ2-7 | many | - | TRBV2 | CASSEGGRGSVYF | TGTGCCAGCAGTGAAGGAGGGCGCGGGTCCGTCTACTTC
TRBJ2-7 | - | TRBD1 | TRBV27 | CASSLGQGAMIYEQYF | TGTGCCAGCAGTTTGGGCCAGGGGGCCATGATTTACGAGCAGTACTTC
TRBJ1-5 | - | - | TRBV4-1 | CASSQDRQGRNQPQHF | TGCGCCAGCAGCCAAGATAGGCAGGGTAGGAATCAGCCCCAGCATTTT
TRBJ1-1 | many | - | TRBV20-1 | CSAREAGTEAFF | TGCAGTGCTAGGGAGGCGGGCACTGAAGCTTTCTTT
TRBJ2-5 | few | TRBD2 | TRBV12-3/TRBV12-4 | CASSLGTSGPEETQYF | TGTGCCAGCAGTTTAGGGACTAGCGGACCAGAAGAGACCCAGTACTTC
TRBJ2-6 | - | - | TRBV27 | CASSRGTGANILTF | TGTGCCAGCAGTAGAGGGACCGGGGCCAACATCCTGACTTTC
TRBJ2-7 | many | - | TRBV7-9 | CASSFAGGEASYEQYF | TGTGCCAGCAGCTTCGCAGGTGGGGAGGCCTCCTACGAGCAGTACTTC
TRBJ1-1 | - | - | TRBV29-1 | CSDLGHTTEAFF | TGCAGCGACCTGGGACATACAACTGAAGCTTTCTTT
TRBJ2-1 | - | TRBD2 | TRBV4-3 | CASSQGTSGGALNEQFF | TGCGCCAGCAGCCAAGGGACTAGCGGGGGGGCCCTCAATGAGCAGTTCTTC
TRBJ2-7 | many | TRBD1 | TRBV7-9 | CASSDRATYEQYF | TGTGCCAGCAGCGACAGGGCGACCTACGAGCAGTACTTC
TRBJ1-4 | - | - | TRBV12-3/TRBV12-4 | CASSLVGARISTNEKLFF | TGTGCCAGCAGTTTAGTGGGGGCCAGAATTTCAACTAATGAAAAACTGTTTTTT
TRBJ2-5 | - | TRBD1 | TRBV4-1 | CASSQEEGTGGWGQYF | TGCGCCAGCAGCCAAGAAGAGGGGACAGGGGGTTGGGGCCAGTACTTC
TRBJ2-3 | - | - | TRBV24-1 | CATSDFGKSSTDTQYF | TGTGCCACCAGTGATTTCGGGAAGTCTAGCACAGATACGCAGTATTTT
TRBJ2-7 | many | - | TRBV7-6 | CASSLIGVGEQYF | TGTGCCAGCAGCTTAATCGGGGTCGGCGAGCAGTACTTC
TRBJ1-1 | many | - | TRBV5-1 | CASSLGATIAFF | TGCGCCAGCAGCTTGGGGGCGACTATAGCTTTCTTT
TRBJ1-1 | - | - | TRBV30 | CAWSLSGTEAFF | TGTGCCTGGAGTCTATCCGGGACTGAAGCTTTCTTT
TRBJ2-7 | - | - | TRBV30 | CAWSPSVEQYF | TGTGCCTGGAGTCCTTCAGTCGAGCAGTACTTC
TRBJ2-7 | many | - | TRBV20-1 | CSARALSSYEQYF | TGCAGTGCTCGGGCCCTTAGCTCCTACGAGCAGTACTTC
TRBJ1-2 | many | - | TRBV30 | CAWGSSGNYGYTF | TGTGCCTGGGGGTCCTCCGGTAACTATGGCTACACCTTC
TRBJ1-5 | many | - | TRBV5-1 | CASSLVLGETNQPQHF | TGCGCCAGCAGCTTGGTTCTAGGGGAGACCAATCAGCCCCAGCATTTT
TRBJ1-1 | few | TRBD1 | TRBV27 | CASSFTMTGAEAFF | TGTGCCAGCAGTTTTACCATGACAGGGGCTGAAGCTTTCTTT
TRBJ2-3 | many | - | TRBV27 | CASSLMAGTDTQYF | TGTGCCAGCAGTTTGATGGCAGGCACAGATACGCAGTATTTT
TRBJ1-6 | - | - | TRBV28 | CASSFYSSYNSPLHF | TGTGCCAGCAGTTTTTATAGCTCCTATAATTCACCCCTCCACTTT
TRBJ2-1 | - | - | TRBV2 | CASRQALYNEQFF | TGTGCCAGCAGACAGGCCCTCTACAATGAGCAGTTCTTC
TRBJ2-7 | many | TRBD2 | TRBV20-1 | CSARDGTSGRPAFEQYF | TGCAGTGCTAGAGATGGGACTAGCGGGAGACCAGCCTTCGAGCAGTACTTC
TRBJ2-2 | many | - | TRBV2 | CASILALRGQTGELFF | TGTGCCAGCATCCTGGCCCTGCGGGGGCAGACCGGGGAGCTGTTTTTT
TRBJ2-7 | - | - | TRBV7-9 | CASKDGPSYEQYF | TGTGCCAGCAAGGACGGACCCTCCTACGAGCAGTACTTC
TRBJ2-2 | - | - | TRBV5-1 | CASSLPVGTGELFF | TGCGCCAGCAGCTTGCCTGTGGGAACCGGGGAGCTGTTTTTT
TRBJ2-7 | - | - | TRBV12-3/TRBV12-4 | CASSAGQLYEQYF | TGTGCCAGCAGTGCGGGACAGCTCTACGAGCAGTACTTC
TRBJ2-6 | many | - | TRBV27 | CASSISAGANVLTF | TGTGCCAGCAGTATATCAGCTGGGGCCAACGTCCTGACTTTC
TRBJ1-1 | many | - | TRBV2 | CAAYAREENTEAFF | TGTGCCGCTTATGCACGGGAAGAGAACACTGAAGCTTTCTTT
TRBJ2-1 | - | - | TRBV6-2/TRBV6-3 | CASSWGVTYNEQFF | TGTGCCAGCAGTTGGGGGGTCACCTACAATGAGCAGTTCTTC
TRBJ1-1 | many | TRBD1 | TRBV5-1 | CASGDNYRGTAEAFF | TGCGCCAGCGGCGACAACTACAGGGGTACAGCTGAAGCTTTCTTT
TRBJ1-1 | few | TRBD1 | TRBV4-3 | CASSYSRTGHTEAFF | TGCGCCAGCAGTTATTCTAGGACAGGCCACACTGAAGCTTTCTTT
TRBJ1-3 | few | - | TRBV5-1 | CASKPSFTSGNTIYF | TGCGCCAGCAAACCCTCGTTTACCTCTGGAAACACCATATATTTT
TRBJ2-7 | - | - | TRBV7-9 | CASVRSVGTYEQYF | TGTGCCAGCGTGCGGAGCGTTGGCACCTACGAGCAGTACTTC
TRBJ2-1 | - | TRBD1 | TRBV20-1 | CSARGDRTGHHEQFF | TGCAGTGCTAGGGGGGACCGGACAGGGCATCATGAGCAGTTCTTC
TRBJ1-2 | few | TRBD1 | TRBV7-9 | CASRGTGGNYGYTF | TGTGCCAGCAGAGGGACAGGCGGTAACTATGGCTACACCTTC
TRBJ1-5 | - | - | TRBV10-3 | CAINEPNQPQHF | TGTGCCATCAATGAGCCCAATCAGCCCCAGCATTTT
TRBJ2-3 | many | - | TRBV24-1 | CATREADTQYF | TGTGCCACCAGGGAGGCAGATACGCAGTATTTT
TRBJ2-2 | few | - | TRBV4-1 | CASSQVSGIFTGELFF | TGCGCCAGCAGCCAAGTTAGCGGAATATTCACCGGGGAGCTGTTTTTT